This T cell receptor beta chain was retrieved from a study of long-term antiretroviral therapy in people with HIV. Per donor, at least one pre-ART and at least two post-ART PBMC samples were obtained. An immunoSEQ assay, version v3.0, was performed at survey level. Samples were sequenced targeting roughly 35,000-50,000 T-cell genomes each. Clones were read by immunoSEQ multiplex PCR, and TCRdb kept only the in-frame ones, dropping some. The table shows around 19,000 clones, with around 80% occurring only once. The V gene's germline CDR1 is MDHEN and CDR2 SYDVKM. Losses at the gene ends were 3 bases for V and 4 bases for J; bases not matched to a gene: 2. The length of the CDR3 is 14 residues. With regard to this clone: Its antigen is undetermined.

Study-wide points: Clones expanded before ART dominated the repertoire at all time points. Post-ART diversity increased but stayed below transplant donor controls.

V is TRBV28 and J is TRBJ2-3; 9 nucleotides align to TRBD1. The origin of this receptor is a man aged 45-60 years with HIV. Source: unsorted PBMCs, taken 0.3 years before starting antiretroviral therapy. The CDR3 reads CASSLRQGADTQYF. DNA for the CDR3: TGTGCCAGCAGTTTGAGACAGGGGGCAGATACGCAGTATTTT.